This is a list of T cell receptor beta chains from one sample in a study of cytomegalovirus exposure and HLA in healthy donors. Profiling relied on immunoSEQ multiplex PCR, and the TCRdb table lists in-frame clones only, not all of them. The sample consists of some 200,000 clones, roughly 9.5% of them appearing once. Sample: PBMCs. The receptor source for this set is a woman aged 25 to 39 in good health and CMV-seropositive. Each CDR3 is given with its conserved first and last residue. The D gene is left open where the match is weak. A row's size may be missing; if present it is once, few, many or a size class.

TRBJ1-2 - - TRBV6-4 CASSDGGGYTF TGTGCCAGCAGTGACGGGGGGGGCTACACCTTC
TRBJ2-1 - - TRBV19 CASSRIPGLSRNEQFF TGTGCCAGTAGTAGAATCCCCGGACTGTCCCGGAATGAGCAGTTCTTC
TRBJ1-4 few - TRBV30 CAWSSTNEKLFF TGTGCCTGGTCCTCAACTAATGAAAAACTGTTTTTT
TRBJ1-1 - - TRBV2 CASSVGIARNTEAFF TGTGCCAGCAGCGTCGGGATAGCCCGGAACACTGAAGCTTTCTTT
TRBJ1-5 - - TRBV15 CATSRDAAGEKPQNF TGTGCCACCAGCAGAGATGCGGCAGGGGAGAAGCCCCAGAATTTT
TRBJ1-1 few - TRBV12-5 CASGRGKTEAFF TGTGCTAGTGGTCGGGGTAAAACTGAAGCTTTCTTT
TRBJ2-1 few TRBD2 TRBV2 CAIGGIARRNEQFF TGTGCCATCGGGGGGATCGCCCGGCGAAATGAGCAGTTCTTC
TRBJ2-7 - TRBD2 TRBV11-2 CASSKGGRREDSYEQYF TGTGCCAGCAGCAAAGGGGGGCGGCGGGAGGATTCCTACGAGCAGTACTTC
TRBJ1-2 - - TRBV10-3 CAINPGGASYGYTF TGTGCCATCAACCCGGGGGGGGCGAGCTATGGCTACACCTTC
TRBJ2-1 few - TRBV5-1 CASSLGAASYNEQFF TGCGCCAGCAGCTTGGGTGCGGCGTCCTACAATGAGCAGTTCTTC
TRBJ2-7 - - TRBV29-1 CSVGGGAAYEQYF TGCAGCGTTGGCGGCGGCGCCGCCTACGAGCAGTACTTC
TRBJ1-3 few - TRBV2 CAISRSDIYAGNTIYF TGTGCCATCTCAAGGTCGGACATCTATGCTGGAAACACCATATATTTT
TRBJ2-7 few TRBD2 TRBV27 CASSLGRGDEQYF TGTGCCAGCAGTCTAGGCCGGGGGGACGAGCAGTACTTC
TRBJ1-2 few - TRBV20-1 CSARPDYGYTF TGCAGTGCTAGACCTGACTATGGCTACACCTTC
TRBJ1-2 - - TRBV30 CAWRGSGYGYTF TGTGCCTGGAGGGGCAGCGGGTATGGCTACACCTTC
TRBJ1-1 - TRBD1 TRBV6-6 CASSSIRGKGTEAFF TGTGCCAGCAGTTCCATCAGGGGGAAGGGGACTGAAGCTTTCTTT
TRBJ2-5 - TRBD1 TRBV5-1 CASGTGGGETQYF TGCGCCAGCGGGACAGGGGGTGGAGAGACCCAGTACTTC
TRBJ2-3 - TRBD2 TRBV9 CASSVAPLAGADTQYF TGTGCCAGCAGCGTAGCCCCCCTAGCGGGAGCGGATACGCAGTATTTT
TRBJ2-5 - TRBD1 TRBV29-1 CSVRQGWETQYF TGCAGCGTCCGACAGGGGTGGGAGACCCAGTACTTC
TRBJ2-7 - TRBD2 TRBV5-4 CASSWGGASSYEQYF TGTGCCAGCAGCTGGGGAGGGGCCAGCTCCTACGAGCAGTACTTC
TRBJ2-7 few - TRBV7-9 CASSSPSDEQYF TGTGCCAGCAGCTCACCCTCGGACGAGCAGTACTTC